Each of the 16 T cell receptor beta chains below was sequenced from the same sample in a study of identical twins. TCRdb re-called the 5' RACE reads with MiXCR, one entry per CDR3 protein. This table has fewer than 550,000 distinct CDR3 sequences, about 13% appearing once. The sample was also linked to a second study, of yellow fever vaccine responses in identical twins.

The sample comprised CD4+ T cells sorted from blood. Receptor source: a woman between 18 and 30 years old in good health.

The CDR3 reads CASRRRDTLARGGSDEQFF. The CDR3 DNA sequence: TGTGCCAGCAGAAGACGGGACACCTTAGCGCGTGGAGGGTCCGATGAGCAGTTCTTC. The chain is built from TRBV5-6 and TRBJ2-1; D might be TRBD1 or TRBD2, each matching 6 bases. The V end was cut by 5 bases, the J end by 8 bases, with 32 bases between. Germline V gives CDR1 SGHDT, CDR2 YYEEEE. There are 19 residues in the CDR3.

This clonotype was detected only a few times. The chain has TRBV20-1 and TRBJ1-6; a weak D match, TRBD1 (5 bases). There are 15 residues in the CDR3. Germline CDR1 DFQATT, CDR2 SNEGSKA (reference sequence). Trimming left V 1 base short and J 9 bases short, with 16 bases between. The CDR3 coding sequence is TGCAGTGCTAGAGTCAGAGGGTTTGGGGGTTCACCCCTCCACTTT. Encoded protein: CSARVRGFGGSPLHF.

This clonotype was counted a few times. The chain recombines TRBV3-1 with TRBJ1-1, with a tentative D call TRBD1 (5 bases). The CDR3 spans 12 residues. Per germline, CDR1 LGHDT and CDR2 YNNKEL (reference sequence). Between the trimmed V and J ends, which lost 0 bases and 10 bases, there was a span of 9 bases. The CDR3 region is CASSQERGLAFF. The CDR3 DNA follows: TGTGCCAGCAGCCAAGAGCGGGGGTTAGCTTTCTTT.

The genes are TRBV18 and TRBJ2-7; tentatively, D is TRBD1 (5 bases). V lost 3 bases and J lost 5, with 14 bases in between. Germline CDR1 KGHSH, CDR2 LQKENI. This CDR3 is built from 14 residues. In DNA, the CDR3 is TGTGCCAGCTCACCGGTTCCAGGGCACAACGAGCAGTACTTC. Translating gives CASSPVPGHNEQYF.

In this sample, this clonotype turned up many times. This sequence joins TRBV5-1 and TRBJ2-7, with unresolved D. Trimming took off 0 bases at V and 1 base at J, with 8 bases between the two ends. The CDR3 loop spans 14 amino acids. Germline V lookup: CDR1 SGHRS, CDR2 YFSETQ. CDR3 nucleotide sequence: TGCGCCAGCAGCTTGGATGTCCTTTCCTACGAGCAGTACTTC. This encodes CASSLDVLSYEQYF.

This clonotype was observed at least ten times. This chain joins TRBV5-6 and TRBJ2-1; 7 bases map to TRBD2. Germline V gives CDR1 SGHDT, CDR2 YYEEEE. With V trimmed by 4 bases and J by 0 bases, 7 bases remained unmatched. This CDR3 has 16 residues. CDR3 coding DNA: TGTGCCAGCAGCCCCCCGGCTAGCGGCTCCTACAATGAGCAGTTCTTC. Translating gives CASSPPASGSYNEQFF.

The chain employs TRBV6-2 or TRBV6-3 and TRBJ2-7; 11 positions match TRBD2. The germline V gene has CDR1 MNHEY and CDR2 SVGEGT. The CDR3 runs 19 residues. J was trimmed by 0 bases and V by 5 bases; bases with no gene match: 15. CDR3 nucleotide sequence: TGTGCCAGCAGTCCAATCGGGACTAGCGGAGGATATTTCTCCTACGAGCAGTACTTC. Its protein is CASSPIGTSGGYFSYEQYF.

The chain combines TRBV29-1 with TRBJ2-7; D is undetermined. The germline V gene encodes CDR1 SQVTM and CDR2 ANQGSEA. The CDR3 sequence is 8 residues long. V was trimmed by 0 bases and J by 9 bases, leaving 0 bases between them. For the CDR3, the DNA is TGCAGCGTTGAAGAGCAGTACTTC. This codes for CSVEEQYF.

The chain has TRBV12-3 or TRBV12-4 and TRBJ2-7, with 7 bases fitting TRBD2. J gave up 0 bases and V 5 bases, and 7 bases lay outside the gene matches. This CDR3 contains 15 residues. The CDR3 DNA sequence: TGTGCCAGCAGTAAGAGCGGGACTCCCTCCTACGAGCAGTACTTC. Its protein is CASSKSGTPSYEQYF.

This clonotype was seen more than once but under ten times. The chain employs TRBV6-2 or TRBV6-3 and TRBJ2-1; TRBD1 is a possible D gene (5 bases). The CDR3 extends over 17 amino acids. V dropped 7 bases and J dropped 5 bases, with 24 bases sitting between them. Per the germline V gene, CDR1 is MNHEY and CDR2 is SVGEGT. The DNA of the CDR3 is TGTGCCAGCACTCCACGAGGCCTGATTGGGGCCGACAATGAGCAGTTCTTC. It translates to CASTPRGLIGADNEQFF.

This clonotype was counted between two and nine times. The chain is built from TRBV6-2 or TRBV6-3 and TRBJ2-1; 8 bases line up with TRBD2. The V segment lost 5 bases and the J segment 8 bases; nucleotides outside the gene matches: 17. This CDR3 region has 17 residues. The V gene's germline CDR1 is MNHEY and CDR2 SVGEGT. The DNA of the CDR3 is TGTGCCAGCAGTAACTACCTAAAGCGGGAGATCGGCGATGAGCAGTTCTTC. It yields the protein CASSNYLKREIGDEQFF.

The chain couples TRBV7-2 to TRBJ2-2; tentatively, D is TRBD1 (6 bases). V lost 5 bases, J lost 3 bases, and 10 bases lay in between. In germline, CDR1 is SGHTA, CDR2 FQGNSA. CDR3 size: 14 residues. In DNA, the CDR3 is TGTGCCAGCAGCCCGGGACATTACACCGGGGAGCTGTTTTTT. Encoded protein: CASSPGHYTGELFF.

The chain carries TRBV28 and TRBJ1-1; D unresolved. The V end lost 2 bases, the J end lost 1 base, and 8 bases lay between the germline ends. Germline V gives CDR1 MDHEN, CDR2 SYDVKM. This CDR3 is 14 amino acids long. The CDR3 here is CASSLITQNTEAFF. The CDR3 DNA is TGTGCCAGCAGTTTAATCACACAGAACACTGAAGCTTTCTTT.

J is TRBJ2-7 and V is TRBV5-4, with D maybe TRBD1 (6 bases). CDR1 and CDR2 from the germline V gene are SGHNT and YYREEE (reference sequence). This CDR3 comprises 14 residues. V dropped 1 base and J dropped 6 bases, with 14 bases sitting between them. The CDR3 is CASSLTGPPLEQYF. CDR3 DNA sequence: TGTGCCAGCAGCTTGACAGGGCCTCCTCTCGAGCAGTACTTC.

The genes are TRBV25-1 and TRBJ2-7; 8 nucleotides line up with TRBD1. There are 13 residues in the CDR3. Germline CDR1 and CDR2: MGHDK and SYGVNS. V lost 6 bases, J lost 0 bases, and 1 base stayed unmatched. CDR3 protein: CASRDRVSYEQYF. The CDR3 DNA reads as TGTGCCAGCAGGGACAGGGTCTCCTACGAGCAGTACTTC.

This clonotype was found many times. This chain connects TRBV4-1 to TRBJ2-3, with D maybe TRBD2 (6 bases). V lost 4 bases and J lost 1, with 12 bases in between. This CDR3 is built from 15 residues. Germline CDR1 and CDR2: MGHRA and YSYEKL. This chain's CDR3 is CASSLQGGGTDTQYF. CDR3 nucleotide sequence: TGCGCCAGCAGCCTTCAAGGAGGGGGCACAGATACGCAGTATTTT.